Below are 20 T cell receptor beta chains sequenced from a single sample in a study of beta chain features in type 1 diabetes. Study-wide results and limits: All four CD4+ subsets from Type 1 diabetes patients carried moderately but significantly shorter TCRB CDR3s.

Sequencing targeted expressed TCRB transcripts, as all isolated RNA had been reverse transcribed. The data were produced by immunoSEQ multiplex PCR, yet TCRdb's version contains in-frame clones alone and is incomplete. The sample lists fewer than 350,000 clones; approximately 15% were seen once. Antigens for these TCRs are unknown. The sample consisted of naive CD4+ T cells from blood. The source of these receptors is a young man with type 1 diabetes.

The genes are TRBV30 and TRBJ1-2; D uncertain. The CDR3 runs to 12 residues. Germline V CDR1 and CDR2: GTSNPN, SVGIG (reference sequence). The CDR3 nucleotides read TGTTCTGCTTCCGGGATTTCGGGTGGCTACACCTTC. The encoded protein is CSASGISGGYTF.

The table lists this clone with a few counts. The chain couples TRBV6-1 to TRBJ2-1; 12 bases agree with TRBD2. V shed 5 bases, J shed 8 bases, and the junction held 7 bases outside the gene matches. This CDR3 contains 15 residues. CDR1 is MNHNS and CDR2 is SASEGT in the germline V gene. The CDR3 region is CASSTGLAGRDEQFF. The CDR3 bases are TGTGCCAGCAGTACCGGACTAGCGGGAAGAGATGAGCAGTTCTTC.

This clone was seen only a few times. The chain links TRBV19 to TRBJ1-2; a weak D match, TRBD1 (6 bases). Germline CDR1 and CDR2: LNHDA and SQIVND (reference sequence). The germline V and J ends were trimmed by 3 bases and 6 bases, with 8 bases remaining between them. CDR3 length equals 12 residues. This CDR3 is CASSMTGDGYTF. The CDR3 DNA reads TGTGCCAGTAGTATGACAGGTGATGGCTACACCTTC.

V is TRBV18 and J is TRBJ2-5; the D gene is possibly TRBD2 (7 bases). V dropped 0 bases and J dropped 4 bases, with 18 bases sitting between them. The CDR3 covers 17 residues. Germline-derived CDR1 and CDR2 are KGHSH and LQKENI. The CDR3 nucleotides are TGTGCCAGCTCACCACCCTCGGTCGGGGGGCGCGGAGAGACCCAGTACTTC. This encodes CASSPPSVGGRGETQYF.

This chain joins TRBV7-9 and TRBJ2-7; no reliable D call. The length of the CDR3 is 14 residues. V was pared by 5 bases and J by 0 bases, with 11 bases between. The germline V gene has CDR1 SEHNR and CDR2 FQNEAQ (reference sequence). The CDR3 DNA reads TGTGCCAGCAGCACCCGCTACAGCTCCTACGAGCAGTACTTC. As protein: CASSTRYSSYEQYF.

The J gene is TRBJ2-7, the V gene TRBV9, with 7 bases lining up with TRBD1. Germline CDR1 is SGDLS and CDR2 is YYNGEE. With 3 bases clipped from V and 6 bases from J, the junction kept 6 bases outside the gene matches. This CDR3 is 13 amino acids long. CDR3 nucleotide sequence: TGTGCCAGCAGCGAGACAGGGAGAGGCGAGCAGTACTTC. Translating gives CASSETGRGEQYF. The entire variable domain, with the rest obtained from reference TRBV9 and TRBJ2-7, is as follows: DSGVTQTPKHLITATGQRVTLRCSPRSGDLSVYWYQQSLDQGLQFLIQYYNGEERAKGNILERFSAQQFPDLHSELNLSSLELGDSALYFCASSETGRGEQYFGPGTRLTVT.

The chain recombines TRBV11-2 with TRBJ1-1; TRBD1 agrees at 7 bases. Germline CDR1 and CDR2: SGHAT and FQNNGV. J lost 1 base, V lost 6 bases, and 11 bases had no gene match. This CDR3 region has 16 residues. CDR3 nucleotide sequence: TGTGCCAGCAGTCTACAGGGGCGCCCCTCGAACACTGAAGCTTTCTTT. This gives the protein CASSLQGRPSNTEAFF.

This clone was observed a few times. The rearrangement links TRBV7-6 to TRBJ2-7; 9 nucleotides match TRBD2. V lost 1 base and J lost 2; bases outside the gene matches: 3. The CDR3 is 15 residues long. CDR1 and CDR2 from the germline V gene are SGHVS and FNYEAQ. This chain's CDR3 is CASSLVPSGTYEQYF. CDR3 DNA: TGTGCCAGCAGCTTAGTTCCTAGCGGGACCTACGAGCAGTACTTC.

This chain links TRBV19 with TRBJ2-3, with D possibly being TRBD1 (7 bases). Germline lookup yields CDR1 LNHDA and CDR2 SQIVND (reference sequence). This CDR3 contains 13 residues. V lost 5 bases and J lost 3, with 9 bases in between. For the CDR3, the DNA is TGTGCCAGTAGTCAGGGGGGAACAGATACGCAGTATTTT. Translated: CASSQGGTDTQYF.

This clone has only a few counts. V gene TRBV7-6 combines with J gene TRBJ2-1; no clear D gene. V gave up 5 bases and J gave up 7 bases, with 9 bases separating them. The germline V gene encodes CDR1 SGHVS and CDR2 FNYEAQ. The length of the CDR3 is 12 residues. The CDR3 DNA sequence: TGTGCCAGCAGCGCGGTAGAGAATGAGCAGTTCTTC. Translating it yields CASSAVENEQFF.

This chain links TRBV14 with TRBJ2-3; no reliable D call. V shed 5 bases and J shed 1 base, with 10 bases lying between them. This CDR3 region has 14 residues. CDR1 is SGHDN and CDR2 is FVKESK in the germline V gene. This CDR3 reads CASSTFLRTDTQYF. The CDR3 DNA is TGTGCCAGCAGCACTTTCTTGCGCACAGATACGCAGTATTTT.

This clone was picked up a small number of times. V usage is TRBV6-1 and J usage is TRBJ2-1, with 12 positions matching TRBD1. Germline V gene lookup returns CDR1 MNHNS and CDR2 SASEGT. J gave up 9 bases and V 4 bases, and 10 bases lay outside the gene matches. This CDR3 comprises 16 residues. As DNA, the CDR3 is TGTGCCAGCAGTGCATCTCCGGGACAGGGGGCTGGTGAGCAGTTCTTC. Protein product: CASSASPGQGAGEQFF.

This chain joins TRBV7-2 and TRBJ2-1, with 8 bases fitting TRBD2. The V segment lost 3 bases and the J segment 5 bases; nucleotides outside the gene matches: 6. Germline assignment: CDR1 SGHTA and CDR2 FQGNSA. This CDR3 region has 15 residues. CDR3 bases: TGTGCCAGCAGCTTTGCTGCGGGGGGTCACAATGAGCAGTTCTTC. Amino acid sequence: CASSFAAGGHNEQFF.

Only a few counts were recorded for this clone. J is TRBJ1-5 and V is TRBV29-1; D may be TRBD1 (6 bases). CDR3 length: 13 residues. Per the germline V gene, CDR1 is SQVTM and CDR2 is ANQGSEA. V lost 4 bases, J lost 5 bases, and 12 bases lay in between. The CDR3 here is CSVGDGTYQPQHF. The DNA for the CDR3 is TGCAGCGTTGGGGACGGGACATATCAGCCCCAGCATTTT.

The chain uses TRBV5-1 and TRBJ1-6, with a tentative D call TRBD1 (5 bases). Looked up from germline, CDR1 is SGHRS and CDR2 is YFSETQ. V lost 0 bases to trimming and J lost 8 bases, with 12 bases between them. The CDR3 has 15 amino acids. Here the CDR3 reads CASSLEMGPDSPLHF. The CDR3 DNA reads TGCGCCAGCAGCTTGGAAATGGGGCCGGATTCACCCCTCCACTTT.

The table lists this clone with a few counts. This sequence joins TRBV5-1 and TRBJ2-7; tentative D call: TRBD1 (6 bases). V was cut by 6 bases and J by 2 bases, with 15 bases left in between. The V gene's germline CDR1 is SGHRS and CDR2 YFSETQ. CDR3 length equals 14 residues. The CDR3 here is CASTRDTSTYEQYF. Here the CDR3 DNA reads TGCGCCAGCACCCGGGACACCTCAACCTACGAGCAGTACTTC.

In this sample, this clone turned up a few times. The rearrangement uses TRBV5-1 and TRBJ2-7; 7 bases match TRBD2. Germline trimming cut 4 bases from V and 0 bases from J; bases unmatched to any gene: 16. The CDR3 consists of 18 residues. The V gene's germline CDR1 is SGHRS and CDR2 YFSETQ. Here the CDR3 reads CASSGKLFSGRSSYEQYF. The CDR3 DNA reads TGCGCCAGCAGCGGCAAACTGTTTAGCGGGCGGAGCTCCTACGAGCAGTACTTC.

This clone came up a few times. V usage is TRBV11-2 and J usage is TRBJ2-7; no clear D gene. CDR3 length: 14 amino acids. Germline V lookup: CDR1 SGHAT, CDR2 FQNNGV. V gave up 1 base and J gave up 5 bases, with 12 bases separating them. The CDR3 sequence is CASSLGARSDEQYF. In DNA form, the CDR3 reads TGTGCCAGCAGCTTAGGGGCTCGTTCCGACGAGCAGTACTTC.

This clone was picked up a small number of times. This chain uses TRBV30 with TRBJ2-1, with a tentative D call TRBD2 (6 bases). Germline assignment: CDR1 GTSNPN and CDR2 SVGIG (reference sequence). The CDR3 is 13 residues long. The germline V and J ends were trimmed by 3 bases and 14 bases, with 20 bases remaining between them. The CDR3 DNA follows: TGTGCCTGGAGGCCGGACTATAACCCTCCGGAGTTCTTC. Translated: CAWRPDYNPPEFF.

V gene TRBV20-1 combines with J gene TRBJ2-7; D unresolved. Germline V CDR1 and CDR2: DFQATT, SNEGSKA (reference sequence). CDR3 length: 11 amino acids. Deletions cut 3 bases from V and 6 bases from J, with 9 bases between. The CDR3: CSASDASEQYF. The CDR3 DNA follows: TGCAGTGCTAGCGACGCTAGCGAGCAGTACTTC.